This note documents a single T cell receptor beta chain sequence. This clone's antigen is unknown. Within one base of it there is no much larger clone, and no base qualities were kept. The data stem from a study of cytomegalovirus exposure and HLA in healthy donors listed by TCRdb under 2017. In the study overall: In an earlier analysis of approximately 640 of the donors, 276 Gb of sequence data and 90 million to 120 million unique TCR beta sequences from about 180 million T cells were reported. An early release covering roughly 640 HLA-typed donors comprised about 290 gigabases of sequencing data and around 80 million unique TCR sequences. Among the approximately 420 genotyped donors, approximately 81% belonged to the genetic ancestry cluster associated with self-reported Caucasian donors. The study aimed to test whether signatures of past pathogen exposure could be identified by cataloging public T cell receptors. Using immunosequencing, the study profiled T cell repertoires from around 680 subjects and related those repertoires to cytomegalovirus serostatus. In addition to the first cohort of 666 subjects, a separate validation cohort of approximately 120 different subjects was used. To predict cytomegalovirus infection status, the study combined high-throughput TCR immunosequencing, statistical association of individual TCRs with disease status, and machine learning. A later analysis re-examined previously published TCR beta repertoires from over 500 donors and added high-resolution HLA genotyping to investigate patterns of TCR occurrence. Rather than drawing on any new phenotypic data, the later analysis identified candidate immune exposures from TCR beta sequences and the way those sequences occurred across donors. An earlier analysis of several hundred of the donors applied high-throughput TCR beta sequencing to assess whether each TCR beta V gene segment acted as functional or pseudogenic. Donor age, sex, ethnicity and CMV serostatus were compiled alongside the repertoire data. Genome-wide SNP genotypes for about three fifths of the roughly 670 donors were used in a later genetic analysis, which treated that subset as a discovery cohort. All discovery cohort repertoires had been generated on a single sequencing platform. Both class I and class II loci were covered by HLA typing, at four-digit resolution. The number of donors typed differed by locus, with roughly 629-640 for A, B, C, DRB1 and DQB1, around 520 for DQA1, about 610 for DPA1, and under 490 for DPB1. Four to six DR-DQ haplotypes were handled as single units for association and clustering, since linkage in the cohort was strong. Among some 400 genotyped donors of the cohort, an average of roughly 230,000 unique TCR beta nucleotide sequences was sequenced per donor, of which about 20% were non-productive.

The CDR3 measures 15 amino acids from cysteine to phenylalanine. The sequence is cut down to CDR3 DNA, 45 bases in frame from base 1. The germline V gene provides CDR1 SGHDT and CDR2 YYEEEE. V gives up 2 bases and J gives up 2 bases, and the segment between their germline ends measures 13 bases. The cohort comprised approximately 700 healthy bone marrow donors. At the time of sampling, every cohort member was nominally healthy, though immune exposures that went unrecorded were likely present. The donor tested CMV seronegative and was one of the 352 seronegative cohort members. Every donor gave a peripheral blood sample, and the peripheral blood mononuclear cells from that sample were used for TCR beta sequencing. The Qiagen DNeasy Blood Extraction Kit was used to extract genomic DNA from the blood cell samples. Here is what the overall study found, with its caveats: At a false discovery rate of 0.05, a later analysis linked 15,000 to 20,000 TCR beta sequences to specific HLA alleles. Several of the top co-occurrence clusters appeared to be linked to parvovirus B19, influenza, CMV and Epstein-Barr virus, according to a later analysis. An association between a missense DCLRE1C variant and V-gene and J-gene trimming of TCR beta chains was found in a later genetic analysis and replicated in an independent cohort. Roughly uniform sequencing depth across donors was assumed in presence/absence analyses, although this assumption may not hold. Because some donors lacked HLA typing at each locus, the association tests relied only on the typed subset. In a later analysis, the rate of TCR association differed among HLA loci, with DRB1 alleles having the most associated TCRs and HLA-C alleles having the fewest. Most TCR sequences were observed very rarely across donors, whereas some public TCRs were present in many individuals. Linkage disequilibrium might explain the correlated functional status among segregating V segments, but an unknown experimental factor could not be excluded. In a later analysis, HLA-associated TCR beta chains were found to be more clonally expanded and to have lower generation probabilities than equally common non-associated chains. In vitro tests confirmed that a few of the cytomegalovirus-associated TCR beta chains recognize cytomegalovirus antigens. The classifier was reported to diagnose cytomegalovirus status with high specificity and sensitivity in both the original cohort and the validation cohort. The authors suggested that the approach could potentially be generalized to other disease states and immunological phenotypes. This cohort had only TCR beta chains sequenced, and the lack of alpha or paired-chain data limited which features could be detected. A later genetic analysis reported fewer N-insertions in productive TCRs among donors in an Asian-associated ancestry cluster than the roughly 670-donor mean. Strong co-occurrence of HLA alleles, especially DR and DQ, made assigning TCR associations to individual alleles difficult. Because counts were too low, roughly 16 rarely observed V segments, including chromosome 9 orphons, were left out of the earlier analysis of several hundred of the donors. A further reported finding was that TCR beta sequences accurately predicted the HLA-A and HLA-B alleles for most subjects in the first cohort. According to a later analysis, most CMV-associated TCR beta chains appeared to be HLA-restricted, and the HLA associations seemed to be driven largely by CMV exposure. The only immune exposure information available for the cohort was CMV serostatus. The study listed approximately 150 TCR beta chains as associated with cytomegalovirus. A group of highly shared sequence variants was considered likely to be a technical artifact of the sequencing pipeline. In an earlier analysis of around 500 of the donors, most TCR beta V segments appeared in productive rearrangements about 87% or about 30% of the time, broadly matching IMGT annotations. The 87-base-pair reads could not distinguish some IMGT-functional V segments, including TRBV6-2 and TRBV6-3, so those segments were excluded.

The library was produced with the immunoSEQ multiplex PCR assay. For the multiplex PCR, a mixture combining 60 forward primers for TCR Vbeta segments and 13 reverse primers for TCR Jbeta segments was used. The CDR3 region of rearranged TCR beta genes was amplified from genomic DNA with a multiplex PCR assay. The amplified TCR beta libraries were sequenced on the Illumina HiSeq System as 87-base-pair reads. The original methods were these. In a later analysis, around 80 million unique TCR beta chains were counted across the 500 to 700 repertoires, and around 10 million of these chains were shared by at least two donors. To remove PCR and sequencing errors, raw reads were error-corrected and collapsed into unique sequences using a nearest-neighbor algorithm that merged closely related sequences. To assign V, D and J gene segments, CDR3 sequences were aligned to IMGT reference sequences. Each retained sequence needed at least a six-nucleotide match to both a V gene segment and a J gene segment. Rearrangements were called productive when the CDR3 lacked stop codons and stayed in frame with V and J; all others were non-productive. Following IMGT convention, CDR3 was defined as the stretch from the second conserved V-encoded cysteine up to the conserved J-encoded phenylalanine. The earlier analysis of fewer than 700 of the donors excluded sequences that lacked an unambiguous match to a single V gene segment. An earlier analysis of roughly 590 of the donors called V segments functional above 56.7% productive rearrangements and segregating when the between-donor standard deviation exceeded 5%. A statistical classification framework was built to diagnose cytomegalovirus status from the catalog of TCR beta chain sequences. In a later analysis, V and J genes were assigned by comparing TCR nucleotide sequences against IMGT/GENE-DB human TR gene sequences. A later analysis assigned CDR3 sequences and most-parsimonious VDJ recombination scenarios with the TCRdist pipeline. In a later analysis, each TCR beta chain was defined by its CDR3 amino acid sequence together with its V-gene family, and reads without a unique V-gene family were excluded. In a later analysis, approximately 590 highly shared, low-generation-probability nucleotide sequences were removed to address suspected cross-contamination and a sequencing artifact. For each public chain, a later analysis derived a clonal expansion index from normalized ranks of inferred template counts within each repertoire. Generation probabilities in a later analysis came from a VDJ recombination model fitted to out-of-frame rearrangements, and those results were checked against IGoR. In a later analysis, hypergeometric tests were used to score TCR-TCR, TCR-HLA and TCR-CMV co-occurrence, with a repertoire-size bias correction applied to TCR pairs. False discovery rates were estimated in a later analysis by permuting HLA or CMV assignments 20 times. A later analysis grouped co-occurring TCRs with DBSCAN, adding TCRdist sequence similarity when clustering within HLA-allele-positive subsets. For co-occurrence clustering, repertoires with fewer than 30,000 or more than 120,000 public chains were excluded, along with roughly 5 repertoires with anomalous nucleotide sharing. The table comes from immuneACCESS by way of TCRdb, which keeps in-frame sequences with V and J called. Part of the clones is missing from these tables; in studies checked, under half for an unresolved V gene and the rest for unknown reasons. Clone size and V and J calls were adopted from that table, with D and trimming inferred from the DNA. Within this sample are about 140,000 clones, with around 80% of them counted one time only. About 2.5% of the sample is held by the ten biggest clonotypes.

Material for sequencing was PBMCs. The TCR comes from a man in his fifties in good health and CMV-seronegative. The chain was built from TRBV5-6 and TRBJ2-5, with TRBD1 perhaps the D gene, on 6 matching bases. The CDR3 reads CASSLRAQGQETQYF. The DNA sequence is as follows: TGTGCCAGCAGCTTACGGGCCCAGGGGCAAGAGACCCAGTACTTC.